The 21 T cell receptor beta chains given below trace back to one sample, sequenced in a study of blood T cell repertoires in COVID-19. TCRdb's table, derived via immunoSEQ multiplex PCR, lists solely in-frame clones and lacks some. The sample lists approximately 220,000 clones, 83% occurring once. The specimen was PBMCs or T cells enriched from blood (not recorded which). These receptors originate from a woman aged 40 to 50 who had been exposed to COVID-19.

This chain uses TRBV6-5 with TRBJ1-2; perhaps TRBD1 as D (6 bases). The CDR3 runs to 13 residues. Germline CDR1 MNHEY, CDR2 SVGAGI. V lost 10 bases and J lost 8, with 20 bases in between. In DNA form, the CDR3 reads TGTGCCACCATAGGACAGTCCAGGGGAGGCTACACCTTC. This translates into CATIGQSRGGYTF.

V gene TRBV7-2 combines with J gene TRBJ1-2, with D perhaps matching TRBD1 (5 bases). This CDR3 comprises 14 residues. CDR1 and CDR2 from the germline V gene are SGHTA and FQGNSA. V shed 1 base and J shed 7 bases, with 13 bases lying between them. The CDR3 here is CASSLGQIQGGYTF. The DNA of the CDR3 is TGTGCCAGCAGCTTAGGACAGATCCAGGGTGGCTACACCTTC.

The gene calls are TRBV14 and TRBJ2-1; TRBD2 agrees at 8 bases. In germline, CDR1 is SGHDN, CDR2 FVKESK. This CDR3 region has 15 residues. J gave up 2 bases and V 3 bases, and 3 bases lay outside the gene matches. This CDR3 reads CASSHPGGPYNEQFF. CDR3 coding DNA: TGTGCCAGCAGCCATCCGGGGGGGCCCTACAATGAGCAGTTCTTC.

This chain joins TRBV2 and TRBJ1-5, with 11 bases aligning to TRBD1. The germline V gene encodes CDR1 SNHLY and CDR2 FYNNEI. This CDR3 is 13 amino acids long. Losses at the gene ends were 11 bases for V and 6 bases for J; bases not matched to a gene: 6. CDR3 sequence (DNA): TGTGCCTTCCGGGACAGGGGGTCTCAGCCCCAGCATTTT. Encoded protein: CAFRDRGSQPQHF.

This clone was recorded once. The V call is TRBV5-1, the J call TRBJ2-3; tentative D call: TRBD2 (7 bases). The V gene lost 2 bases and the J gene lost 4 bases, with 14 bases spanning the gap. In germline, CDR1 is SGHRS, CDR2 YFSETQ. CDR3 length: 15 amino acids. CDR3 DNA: TGCGCCAGCAGCTTTCAGGGAGGGGGGTCAGATACGCAGTATTTT. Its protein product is CASSFQGGGSDTQYF.

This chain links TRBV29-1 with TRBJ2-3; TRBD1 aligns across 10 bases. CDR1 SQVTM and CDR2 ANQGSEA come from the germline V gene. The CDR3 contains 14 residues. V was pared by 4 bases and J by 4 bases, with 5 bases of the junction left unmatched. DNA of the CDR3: TGCAGCGTTGGGGGGACAGGGGTGGCAGATACGCAGTATTTT. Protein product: CSVGGTGVADTQYF.

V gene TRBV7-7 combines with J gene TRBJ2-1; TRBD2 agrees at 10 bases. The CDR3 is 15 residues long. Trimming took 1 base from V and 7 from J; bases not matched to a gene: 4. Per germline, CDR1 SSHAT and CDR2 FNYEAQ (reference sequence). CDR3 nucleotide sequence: TGTGCCAGCAGCTTAGGGAGCGGGGGGGCGAATGAGCAGTTCTTC. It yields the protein CASSLGSGGANEQFF.

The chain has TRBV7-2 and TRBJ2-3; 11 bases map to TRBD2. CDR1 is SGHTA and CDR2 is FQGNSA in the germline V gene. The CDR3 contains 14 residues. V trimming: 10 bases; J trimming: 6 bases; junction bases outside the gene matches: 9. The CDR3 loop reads CATMVVAGGDTQYF. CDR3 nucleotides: TGTGCCACCATGGTAGTAGCGGGGGGGGATACGCAGTATTTT.

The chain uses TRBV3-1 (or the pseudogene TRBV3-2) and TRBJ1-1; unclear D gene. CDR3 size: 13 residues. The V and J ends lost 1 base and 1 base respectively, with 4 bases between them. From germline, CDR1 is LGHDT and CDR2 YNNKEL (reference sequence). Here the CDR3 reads CASSQGENTEAFF. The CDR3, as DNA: TGTGCCAGCAGCCAAGGAGAGAACACTGAAGCTTTCTTT.

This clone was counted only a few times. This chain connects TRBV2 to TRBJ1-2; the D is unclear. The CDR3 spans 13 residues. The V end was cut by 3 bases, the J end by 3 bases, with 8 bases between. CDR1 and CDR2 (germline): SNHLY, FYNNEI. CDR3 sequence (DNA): TGTGCCAGCAGTGAGAGGGAAGACTATGGCTACACCTTC. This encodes CASSEREDYGYTF.

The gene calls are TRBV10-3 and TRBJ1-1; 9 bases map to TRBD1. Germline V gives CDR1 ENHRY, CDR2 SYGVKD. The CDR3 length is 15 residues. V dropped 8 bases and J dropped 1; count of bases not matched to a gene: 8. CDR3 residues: CAIGPGQGTNTEAFF. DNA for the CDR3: TGTGCCATCGGACCGGGACAGGGAACGAACACTGAAGCTTTCTTT.

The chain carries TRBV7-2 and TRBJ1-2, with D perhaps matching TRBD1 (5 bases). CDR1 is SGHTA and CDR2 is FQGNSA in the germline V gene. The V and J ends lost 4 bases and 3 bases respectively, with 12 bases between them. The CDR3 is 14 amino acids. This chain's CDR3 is CASSSRVGHYGYTF. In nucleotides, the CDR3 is TGTGCCAGCAGCTCCAGGGTAGGGCACTATGGCTACACCTTC.

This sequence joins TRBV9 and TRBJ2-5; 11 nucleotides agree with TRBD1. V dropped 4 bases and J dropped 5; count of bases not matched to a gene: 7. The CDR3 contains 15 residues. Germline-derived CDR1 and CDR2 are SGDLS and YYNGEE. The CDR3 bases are TGTGCCAGCAGCATCGGGACAGGGGGTTTCGAGACCCAGTACTTC. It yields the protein CASSIGTGGFETQYF.

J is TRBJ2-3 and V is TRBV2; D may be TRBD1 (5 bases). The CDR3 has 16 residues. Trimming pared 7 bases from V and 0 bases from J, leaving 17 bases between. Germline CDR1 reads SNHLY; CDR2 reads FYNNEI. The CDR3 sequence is CASTVGQLRSTDTQYF. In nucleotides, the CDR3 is TGTGCCAGCACCGTGGGGCAACTGAGGAGCACAGATACGCAGTATTTT.

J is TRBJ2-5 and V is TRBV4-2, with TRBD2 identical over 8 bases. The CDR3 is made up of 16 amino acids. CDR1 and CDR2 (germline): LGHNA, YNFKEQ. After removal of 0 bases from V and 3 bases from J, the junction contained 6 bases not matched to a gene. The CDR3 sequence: CASSQDPGTREETQYF. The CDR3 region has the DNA TGTGCCAGCAGCCAAGACCCCGGGACTAGGGAAGAGACCCAGTACTTC.

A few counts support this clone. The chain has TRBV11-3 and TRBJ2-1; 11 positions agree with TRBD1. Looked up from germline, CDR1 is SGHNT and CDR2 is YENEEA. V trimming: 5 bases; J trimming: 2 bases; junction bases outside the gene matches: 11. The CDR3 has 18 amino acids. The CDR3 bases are TGTGCCAGCAGCCCCGGGACAGGGGGGGGAGGGGCCTACAATGAGCAGTTCTTC. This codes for CASSPGTGGGGAYNEQFF.

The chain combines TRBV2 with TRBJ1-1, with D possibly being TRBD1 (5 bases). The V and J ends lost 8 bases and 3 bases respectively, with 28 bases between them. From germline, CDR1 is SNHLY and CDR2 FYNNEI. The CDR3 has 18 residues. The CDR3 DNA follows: TGTGCCAGCGAGAGGCCTGGCGGTATGGGGCCCCCTGACACTGAAGCTTTCTTT. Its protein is CASERPGGMGPPDTEAFF.

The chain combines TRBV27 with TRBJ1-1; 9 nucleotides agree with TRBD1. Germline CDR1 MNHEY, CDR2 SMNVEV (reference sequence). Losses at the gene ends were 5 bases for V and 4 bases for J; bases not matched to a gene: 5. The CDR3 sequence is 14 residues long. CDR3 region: CASSRPTGGTEAFF. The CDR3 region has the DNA TGTGCCAGCAGTCGCCCGACAGGGGGCACTGAAGCTTTCTTT.

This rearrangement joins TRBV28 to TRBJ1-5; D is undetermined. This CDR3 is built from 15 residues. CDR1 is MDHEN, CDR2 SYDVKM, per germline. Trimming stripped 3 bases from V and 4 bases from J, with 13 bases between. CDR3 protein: CASSLDTGGNQPQHF. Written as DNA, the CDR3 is TGTGCCAGCAGTTTGGATACGGGCGGGAATCAGCCCCAGCATTTT.

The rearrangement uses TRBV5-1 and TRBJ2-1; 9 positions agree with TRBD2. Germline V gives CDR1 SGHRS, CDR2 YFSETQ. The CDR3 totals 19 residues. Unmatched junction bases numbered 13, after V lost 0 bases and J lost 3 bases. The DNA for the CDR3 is TGCGCCAGCAGCTTGGCGCCCGATCTCGCGGGGGGGATCTACAATGAGCAGTTCTTC. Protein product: CASSLAPDLAGGIYNEQFF.

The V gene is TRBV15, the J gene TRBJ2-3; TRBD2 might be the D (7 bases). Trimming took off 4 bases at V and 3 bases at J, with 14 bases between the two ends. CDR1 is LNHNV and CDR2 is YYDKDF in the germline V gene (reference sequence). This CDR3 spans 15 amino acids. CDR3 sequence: CATSIEGGRTDTQYF. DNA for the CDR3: TGTGCCACCAGCATTGAGGGGGGGAGGACAGATACGCAGTATTTT.